A single sample is the source of the 8 T cell receptor beta chains below, sequenced in a study of T cells generated in artificial thymic organoids. TCRalpha and TCRbeta libraries were amplified separately by semi-nested PCR with TRAC or TRBC reverse primers. TCRdb re-derived calls from the 5' RACE reads in MiXCR, one entry per CDR3 protein. This sample has approximately 5,100 distinct CDR3 sequences, with about 31% found just once. The source material was naive CD8+ T cells from blood. Subset in this sample: CD3+TCRalphabeta+CD8SP T cells; for blood, CD45RO-CCR7+ naive CD8+ T cells. The receptors come from a human donor who gave cord blood stem cells for thymic organoid culture, a cardiac surgery patient who gave postnatal thymus, or a blood donor (not recorded which).

The gene calls are TRBV5-1 and TRBJ2-5; TRBD2 aligns across 7 bases. The length of the CDR3 is 16 residues. Germline CDR1 is SGHRS and CDR2 is YFSETQ. V lost 1 base to trimming and J lost 5 bases; unmatched junction nucleotides: 11. CDR3 sequence reads: CASSLNRGLVLETQYF. The CDR3 nucleotides are TGCGCCAGCAGCTTGAATCGAGGACTAGTTTTGGAGACCCAGTACTTC.

This clonotype is medium-sized (0.01 to 0.1%). This chain joins TRBV7-9 and TRBJ1-1, with D uncertain. Germline V gene data show CDR1 as SEHNR and CDR2 as FQNEAQ (reference sequence). Deletions cut 2 bases from V and 7 bases from J, with 8 bases between. The CDR3 is 12 amino acids. The CDR3, as DNA: TGTGCCAGCAGCTTATTCTTGGATGAAGCTTTCTTT. Amino acid sequence: CASSLFLDEAFF.

This clonotype is judged medium-sized. The gene calls are TRBV15 and TRBJ2-1; 8 nucleotides agree with TRBD1. In germline, CDR1 is LNHNV, CDR2 YYDKDF (reference sequence). The CDR3 spans 15 residues. V lost 3 bases and J lost 3; bases outside the gene matches: 4. In DNA, the CDR3 is TGTGCCACCAGCAGGGACAGGGCGGGCTACAATGAGCAGTTCTTC. It codes for CATSRDRAGYNEQFF.

The chain joins TRBV20-1 to TRBJ2-1; no clear D gene. CDR1 is DFQATT, CDR2 SNEGSKA, per germline (reference sequence). This CDR3 is 14 amino acids long. Trimming removed 2 bases from V and 0 bases from J, with 8 bases in between. CDR3 sequence: CSARTPSSYNEQFF. CDR3 in DNA: TGCAGTGCTAGAACTCCTAGCTCCTACAATGAGCAGTTCTTC.

On this clonotype itself: Given the absence of the conserved phenylalanine or tryptophan at the CDR3 end, a read error is likely. This chain connects TRBV9 to TRBJ2-7, with D possibly being TRBD2 (5 bases). The V end was cut by 3 bases, the J end by 6 bases, with 19 bases between. CDR3 length: 15 residues. Per germline, CDR1 SGDLS and CDR2 YYNGEE. The CDR3 coding sequence is TGTGCCAGCAGCGCATCCGGGTCTGTCGGAGGCGAGCAGTACCTC. Protein product: CASSASGSVGGEQYL.

The chain couples TRBV7-9 to TRBJ1-3; tentative D call: TRBD1 (6 bases). The CDR3 sequence is 15 residues long. The germline CDR1 and CDR2 sequences are SEHNR and FQNEAQ (reference sequence). Deletions cut 0 bases from V and 0 bases from J, with 6 bases between. The CDR3 region has the DNA TGTGCCAGCAGCTTAGCAGGGGGCTCTGGAAACACCATATATTTT. The encoded protein is CASSLAGGSGNTIYF.

The chain employs TRBV10-3 and TRBJ2-5, with D perhaps TRBD1 (8 bases). CDR1 and CDR2 (germline): ENHRY, SYGVKD. With 11 bases removed from V and 5 bases from J, the gap between germline ends came to 15 bases. The CDR3 covers 12 residues. The CDR3 region has the DNA TGTGCCTCACAGGGGGGGGAGGAGACCCAGTACTTC. Translation: CASQGGEETQYF.

This clonotype is classed as medium-sized (0.01 to 0.1%). CDR3 nucleotides: TGTGCCAGCAGCTCCGCCGGGGAGCTGTTTTTT. This sequence encodes CASSSAGELFF. The chain combines TRBV11-2 with TRBJ2-2; the D is unclear. The CDR3 loop spans 11 amino acids. CDR1 is SGHAT, CDR2 FQNNGV, per germline. The V and J ends lost 4 bases and 6 bases respectively, with 3 bases between them.